Shown below are 22 T cell receptor beta chains from a single sample sequenced in a study of blood T cell repertoires in COVID-19. Sequencing was performed with immunoSEQ multiplex PCR; in TCRdb, only in-frame clones are kept and a portion is missing. Of around 120,000 clones listed, around nine tenths are singletons. Sequencing was done on a sample of peripheral blood. The source of these receptors is a woman aged 50 to 65 with active or convalescent COVID-19.

V gene TRBV19 combines with J gene TRBJ1-1; 7 bases map to TRBD1. The CDR3 has 15 residues. The germline gives CDR1 LNHDA, CDR2 SQIVND (reference sequence). V shed 3 bases, J shed 4 bases, and the junction held 8 bases outside the gene matches. The CDR3 region has the DNA TGTGCCAGTAGTATGGAGGGGGCGCGGCGCACTGAAGCTTTCTTT. This codes for CASSMEGARRTEAFF. Supplemented by reference TRBV19 and TRBJ1-1, the full variable domain reads DGGITQSPKYLFRKEGQNVTLSCEQNLNHDAMYWYRQDPGQGLRLIYYSQIVNDFQKGDIAEGYSVSREKKESFPLTVTSAQKNPTAFYLCASSMEGARRTEAFFGQGTRLTVV.

The chain combines TRBV15 with TRBJ2-1; tentative D call: TRBD1 (6 bases). Germline CDR1 LNHNV, CDR2 YYDKDF (reference sequence). This CDR3 has 13 residues. Trimming removed 3 bases from V and 8 bases from J, with 11 bases in between. The CDR3 coding sequence is TGTGCCACCAGCAGGTCCAACAGGGATGAGCAGTTCTTC. It translates to CATSRSNRDEQFF.

This clone came up once. The V gene is TRBV15, the J gene TRBJ2-1; the match to TRBD2 covers 10 bases. J was trimmed by 4 bases and V by 4 bases; bases with no gene match: 4. This CDR3 contains 15 residues. The germline CDR1 and CDR2 sequences are LNHNV and YYDKDF (reference sequence). CDR3 region: CATSILAGKYNEQFF. For the CDR3, the DNA is TGTGCCACCAGCATACTAGCGGGAAAATACAATGAGCAGTTCTTC.

Written as DNA, the CDR3 is TGCGCCAGCAGCGGGGGGGGCCGGGATTCCAATGAAAAACTGTTTTTT. Translation: CASSGGGRDSNEKLFF. The gene calls are TRBV5-1 and TRBJ1-4, with D tentatively TRBD1 (6 bases). Trimming pared 4 bases from V and 5 bases from J, leaving 18 bases between. Germline loops: CDR1 SGHRS, CDR2 YFSETQ. The CDR3 has 16 amino acids.

The chain couples TRBV18 to TRBJ2-1; D possibly corresponds to TRBD1 (5 bases). Germline V gives CDR1 KGHSH, CDR2 LQKENI. Between the trimmed V and J ends, which lost 3 bases and 5 bases, there was a span of 8 bases. This CDR3 is built from 13 residues. This CDR3 is CASSPQQDNEQFF. The CDR3, as DNA: TGTGCCAGCTCACCGCAACAGGACAATGAGCAGTTCTTC.

The rearrangement uses TRBV5-6 and TRBJ2-4; D is unclear. V was shortened by 5 bases and J by 2 bases, with 11 bases between the two germline ends. CDR1 and CDR2 from the germline V gene are SGHDT and YYEEEE. The CDR3 is 14 residues long. CDR3 DNA sequence: TGTGCCAGCAGTTCGCGGCTTTCCAAAAACATTCAGTACTTC. Residues: CASSSRLSKNIQYF.

The V and J genes are TRBV28 and TRBJ2-2, with D maybe TRBD1 (7 bases). Trimming shortened V by 5 bases and J by 11 bases, and 15 bases separated the two germline ends. Germline V CDR1 and CDR2: MDHEN, SYDVKM. The CDR3 is 13 residues long. CDR3 in amino acids: CASSAPGGRELFF. As DNA, the CDR3 is TGTGCCAGCAGTGCCCCAGGGGGGCGAGAGCTGTTTTTT.

The chain recombines TRBV5-6 with TRBJ1-2; possible D gene TRBD1, 5 bases. V lost 1 base and J lost 7, with 17 bases in between. Germline V gene data show CDR1 as SGHDT and CDR2 as YYEEEE. The length of the CDR3 is 15 residues. In DNA, the CDR3 is TGTGCCAGCAGCTTGAGGTGGTCAGGGCCCAGTGGCTACACCTTC. Protein sequence: CASSLRWSGPSGYTF.

The chain employs TRBV6-4 and TRBJ2-5; TRBD2 agrees at 10 bases. Germline CDR1 is MRHNA and CDR2 is SNTAGT. J was trimmed by 5 bases and V by 6 bases; bases with no gene match: 9. The length of the CDR3 is 15 residues. This CDR3 is CASRGWASGSETQYF. The CDR3 DNA sequence: TGTGCCAGCAGGGGTTGGGCTAGCGGGAGTGAGACCCAGTACTTC.

The chain's CDR3 is CASSQAGPGIEFF. As DNA, the CDR3 is TGCGCCAGCAGCCAAGCAGGTCCAGGCATCGAGTTCTTC. The chain links TRBV4-1 to TRBJ2-1; D gene uncertain. This CDR3 region has 13 residues. Germline CDR1 reads MGHRA; CDR2 reads YSYEKL. Trimming took off 1 base at V and 14 bases at J, with 15 bases between the two ends.

The rearrangement links TRBV7-2 to TRBJ1-1, with D possibly matching TRBD1 (6 bases). From germline, CDR1 is SGHTA and CDR2 FQGNSA. The CDR3 consists of 15 residues. V lost 4 bases and J lost 1, with 13 bases in between. The CDR3, as DNA: TGTGCCAGCAGCTCCGGGGCGGACAGGAACACTGAAGCTTTCTTT. Translating gives CASSSGADRNTEAFF.

This chain uses TRBV6-2 or TRBV6-3 with TRBJ1-2; 10 nucleotides agree with TRBD1. Germline CDR1 reads MNHEY; CDR2 reads SVGEGT. V shed 2 bases and J 2 bases; nucleotides not matched to a gene: 8. The CDR3 covers 17 residues. CDR3 in amino acids: CASSYPTGGYGNYGYTF. CDR3 nucleotide sequence: TGTGCCAGCAGTTACCCGACAGGGGGCTATGGGAACTATGGCTACACCTTC.

The chain links TRBV9 to TRBJ2-1; D remains unclear. CDR1 and CDR2 from the germline V gene are SGDLS and YYNGEE. V was pared by 0 bases and J by 2 bases, with 9 bases between. The length of the CDR3 is 15 residues. The CDR3 nucleotides read TGTGCCAGCAGCGTAGCGGTCAATACCTACAATGAGCAGTTCTTC. It translates to CASSVAVNTYNEQFF. The full variable domain, its missing parts supplied by reference TRBV9 and TRBJ2-1, is DSGVTQTPKHLITATGQRVTLRCSPRSGDLSVYWYQQSLDQGLQFLIQYYNGEERAKGNILERFSAQQFPDLHSELNLSSLELGDSALYFCASSVAVNTYNEQFFGPGTRLTVL.

This sequence joins TRBV20-1 and TRBJ1-2; D uncertain. CDR1 DFQATT and CDR2 SNEGSKA come from the germline V gene (reference sequence). The CDR3 extends over 11 amino acids. V gave up 5 bases and J gave up 4 bases, with 8 bases separating them. CDR3 sequence (DNA): TGCAGTGCTGAGGGTATCTATGGCTACACCTTC. Translated, it gives CSAEGIYGYTF.

The V and J genes are TRBV27 and TRBJ2-3; TRBD2 aligns across 12 bases. The CDR3 is 17 residues long. From germline, CDR1 is MNHEY and CDR2 SMNVEV (reference sequence). The V segment lost 5 bases and the J segment 5 bases; nucleotides outside the gene matches: 11. The CDR3 is CASSPPLAGGPKDTQYF. DNA for the CDR3: TGTGCCAGCAGTCCCCCGCTAGCGGGAGGGCCGAAAGATACGCAGTATTTT.

The CDR3: CASTTGGTIYSPLHF. As DNA, the CDR3 is TGTGCCAGTACCACCGGTGGGACAATTTATTCACCCCTCCACTTT. This chain links TRBV19 with TRBJ1-6; TRBD1 is a possible D gene (6 bases). CDR3 length equals 15 residues. V dropped 7 bases and J dropped 8 bases, with 18 bases sitting between them. The germline CDR1 and CDR2 sequences are LNHDA and SQIVND (reference sequence).

V is TRBV19 and J is TRBJ2-2, with 10 bases that match TRBD1. CDR3 size: 18 residues. CDR1 and CDR2 from the germline V gene are LNHDA and SQIVND (reference sequence). V trimming: 5 bases; J trimming: 4 bases; junction bases outside the gene matches: 13. CDR3: CASSSRDGDRGFTGELFF. In DNA, the CDR3 is TGTGCCAGTAGTTCAAGGGATGGGGACAGGGGATTCACCGGGGAGCTGTTTTTT.

The V gene is TRBV11-1, the J gene TRBJ2-7, with D unclear. The CDR3 spans 13 residues. With 2 bases removed from V and 3 bases from J, the gap between germline ends came to 8 bases. Germline V lookup: CDR1 SGHAT, CDR2 FQDESV (reference sequence). CDR3 residues: CASSLRVIYEQYF. For the CDR3, the DNA is TGTGCCAGCAGCTTACGAGTTATCTACGAGCAGTACTTC.

This chain uses TRBV24-1 with TRBJ1-5, with no clear D. Looked up from germline, CDR1 is KGHDR and CDR2 is SFDVKD. There are 13 residues in the CDR3. Trimming shortened V by 7 bases and J by 3 bases, and 9 bases separated the two germline ends. The chain's CDR3 is CATSPGYNQPQHF. CDR3 nucleotide sequence: TGTGCCACCAGCCCGGGGTACAATCAGCCCCAGCATTTT.

V and J are TRBV6-6 and TRBJ2-7; 8 nucleotides match TRBD2. CDR1 is MNHNY, CDR2 SVGAGI, per germline (reference sequence). Trimming cost V 6 bases and J 5 bases; bases outside gene matches: 3. This CDR3 has 12 amino acids. The CDR3 is CASRGTSNEQYF. The CDR3 region has the DNA TGTGCCAGCAGGGGGACTAGTAACGAGCAGTACTTC.

The genes are TRBV9 and TRBJ1-5; D is unclear. CDR3 length: 14 amino acids. V lost 4 bases to trimming and J lost 0 bases, with 8 bases between them. CDR1 and CDR2 from the germline V gene are SGDLS and YYNGEE. CDR3 sequence: CASSSSYSNQPQHF. CDR3 nucleotides: TGTGCCAGCAGCAGCTCCTATAGCAATCAGCCCCAGCATTTT.

The V and J genes are TRBV29-1 and TRBJ2-7; 15 bases are shared with TRBD2. This CDR3 comprises 16 residues. Trimming removed 4 bases from V and 5 bases from J; junction bases left unmatched: 9. Germline CDR1 is SQVTM and CDR2 is ANQGSEA. The CDR3 region has the DNA TGCAGCGTTGCCGGACTAGCGGGAGGGCCGGGTAACGAGCAGTACTTC. Amino acid sequence: CSVAGLAGGPGNEQYF.